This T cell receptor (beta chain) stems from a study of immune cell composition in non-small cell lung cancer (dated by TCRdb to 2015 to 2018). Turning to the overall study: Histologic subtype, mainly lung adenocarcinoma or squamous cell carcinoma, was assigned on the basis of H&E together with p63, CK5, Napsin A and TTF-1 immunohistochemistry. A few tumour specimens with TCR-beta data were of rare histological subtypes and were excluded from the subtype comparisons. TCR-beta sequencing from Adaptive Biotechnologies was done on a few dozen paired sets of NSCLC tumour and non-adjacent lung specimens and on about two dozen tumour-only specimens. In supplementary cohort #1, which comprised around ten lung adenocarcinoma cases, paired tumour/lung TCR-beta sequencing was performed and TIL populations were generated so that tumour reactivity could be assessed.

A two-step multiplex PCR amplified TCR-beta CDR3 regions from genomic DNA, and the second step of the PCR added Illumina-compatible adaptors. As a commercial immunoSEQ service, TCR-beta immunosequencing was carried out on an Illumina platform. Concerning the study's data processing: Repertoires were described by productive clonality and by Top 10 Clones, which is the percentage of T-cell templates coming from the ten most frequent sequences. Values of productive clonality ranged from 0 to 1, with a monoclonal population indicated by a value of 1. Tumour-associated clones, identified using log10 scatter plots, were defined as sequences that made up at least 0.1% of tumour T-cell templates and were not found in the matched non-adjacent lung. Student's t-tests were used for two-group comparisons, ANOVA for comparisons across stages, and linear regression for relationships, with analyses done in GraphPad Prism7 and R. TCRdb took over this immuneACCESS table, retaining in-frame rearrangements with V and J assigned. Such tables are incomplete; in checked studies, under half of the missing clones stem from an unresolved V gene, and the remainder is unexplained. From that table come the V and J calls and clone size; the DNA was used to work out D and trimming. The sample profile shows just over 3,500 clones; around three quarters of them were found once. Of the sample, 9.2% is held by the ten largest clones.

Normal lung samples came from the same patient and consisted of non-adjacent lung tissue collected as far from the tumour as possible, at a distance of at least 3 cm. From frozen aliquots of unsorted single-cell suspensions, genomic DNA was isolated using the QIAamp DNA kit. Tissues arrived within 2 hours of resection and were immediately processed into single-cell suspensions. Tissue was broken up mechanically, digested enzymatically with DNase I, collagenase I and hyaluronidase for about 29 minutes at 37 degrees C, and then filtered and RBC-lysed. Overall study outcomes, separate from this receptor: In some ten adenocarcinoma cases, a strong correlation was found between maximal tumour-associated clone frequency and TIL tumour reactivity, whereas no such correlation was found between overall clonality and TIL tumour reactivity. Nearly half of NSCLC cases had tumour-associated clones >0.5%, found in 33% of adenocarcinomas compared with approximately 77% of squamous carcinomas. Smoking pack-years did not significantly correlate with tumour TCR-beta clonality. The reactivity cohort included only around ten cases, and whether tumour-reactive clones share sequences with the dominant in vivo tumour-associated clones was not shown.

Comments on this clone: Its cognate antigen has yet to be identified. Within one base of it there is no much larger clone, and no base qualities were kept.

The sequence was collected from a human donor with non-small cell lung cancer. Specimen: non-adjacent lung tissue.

The bases read TGTGCCAGCAGCCAAGATACGGGGGGGGATTCTACGCTAATTTACGAGCAGTACTTC. Its protein product is CASSQDTGGDSTLIYEQYF. The chain is made from TRBV4-2 and TRBJ2-7; 8 central bases correspond to TRBD2. V has 0 bases trimmed and J has 4 bases trimmed; junction bases matching no gene number 17. Reading the germline V gene gives CDR1 LGHNA and CDR2 YNFKEQ. Spanning cysteine to phenylalanine, the CDR3 consists of 19 amino acids. Here the CDR3 DNA is all that survives: 57 bases in frame from base 1.